Listed below are T cell receptor beta chains from one sample, sequenced in a study of Graves' ophthalmopathy and Graves' hyperthyroidism. A single record per CDR3 protein comes from TCRdb applying MiXCR to the multiplex PCR reads. The table includes 680,000 or so distinct CDR3 sequences, about a fifth detected once. The material sequenced was peripheral blood. These TCRs come from a woman in her late teens or twenties with stable Graves' hyperthyroidism. Some clones in this sample may be carry-over from other donors' samples. CDR3s include the opening cysteine and the closing phenylalanine or tryptophan. D genes are given only for firm matches. A clone size is listed for some rows: how often the clone was seen (once, few, many), or a class if it is expanded.

d_gene,abundance,v_gene,j_gene,CDR3aa,CDR3nt
TRBD1,many,TRBV6-8,TRBJ1-6,CASSPRKTGPRSPLHF,TGTGCCAGCAGTCCCCGAAAGACAGGGCCGAGGTCACCCCTCCACTTT
TRBD1,.,TRBV30,TRBJ1-1,CAWSLGDRVNTEAFF,TGTGCCTGGAGTCTGGGGGACAGGGTGAACACTGAAGCTTTCTTT
.,many,TRBV4-1,TRBJ2-7,CASSQAVTAYEQYF,TGCGCCAGCAGCCAAGCGGTGACAGCCTACGAGCAGTACTTC
TRBD1,few,TRBV20-1,TRBJ1-1,CSADRGNTEAFF,TGCAGTGCGGACAGGGGAAACACTGAAGCTTTCTTT
TRBD2,.,TRBV15,TRBJ2-5,CATSGASGLETQYF,TGTGCCACCAGCGGGGCTAGCGGCTTAGAGACCCAGTACTTC
TRBD2,many,TRBV20-1,TRBJ2-5,CSASGLAGKETQYF,TGCAGTGCTTCGGGACTAGCGGGGAAAGAGACCCAGTACTTC
.,.,TRBV5-1,TRBJ2-7,CASSLEGSAGEQYF,TGCGCCAGCAGCTTGGAAGGGTCCGCGGGCGAGCAGTACTTC
.,.,TRBV20-1,TRBJ1-6,CSATLLRGGPSSYNSPLHF,TGCAGTGCTACCCTATTAAGGGGGGGGCCCAGCTCCTATAATTCACCCCTCCACTTT
TRBD2,many,TRBV6-5,TRBJ2-7,CASRTLTSEFPFTEQYF,TGTGCCAGCAGAACCCTTACTAGCGAATTCCCGTTCACCGAGCAGTACTTC
.,many,TRBV6-1,TRBJ2-7,CASSDLIYEQYF,TGTGCCAGCAGTGATTTGATTTACGAGCAGTACTTC